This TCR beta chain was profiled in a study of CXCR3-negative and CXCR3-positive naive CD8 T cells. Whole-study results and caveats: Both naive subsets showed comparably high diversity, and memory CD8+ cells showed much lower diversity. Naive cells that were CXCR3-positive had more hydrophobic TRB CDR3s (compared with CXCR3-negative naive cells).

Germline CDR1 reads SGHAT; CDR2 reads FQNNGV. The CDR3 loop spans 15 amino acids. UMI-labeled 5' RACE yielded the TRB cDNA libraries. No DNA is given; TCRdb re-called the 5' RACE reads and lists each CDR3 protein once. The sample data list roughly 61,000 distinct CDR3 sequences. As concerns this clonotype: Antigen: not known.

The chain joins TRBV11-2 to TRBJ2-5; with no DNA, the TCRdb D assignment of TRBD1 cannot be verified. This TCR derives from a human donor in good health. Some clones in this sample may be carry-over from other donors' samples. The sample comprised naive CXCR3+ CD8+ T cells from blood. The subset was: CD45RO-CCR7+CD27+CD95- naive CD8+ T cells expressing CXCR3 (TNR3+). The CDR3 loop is CASSSFWGEQETLYF.